These T cell receptor beta chains were read from a single sample in a study of T-cell memory formation after mild COVID-19. TCRdb used MiXCR to reprocess the 5' RACE reads, holding one entry per CDR3 protein. Among about 430,000 distinct CDR3 sequences listed, approximately 24% were seen once. Sequencing input: PBMCs or a T cell subset sorted from them (not recorded which). The receptor set was obtained from an adult woman who had mild COVID-19 (a few samples of this study predate the infection). Cell type and time point are not known. Both conserved end residues are part of each CDR3. The D gene is left open where the match is weak. Size values are once, few and many counts, or a class for expanded clones, and some rows have none.

j_gene	d_gene	v_gene	abundance	CDR3nt	CDR3aa
TRBJ2-7	TRBD2	TRBV12-3/TRBV12-4	few	TGTGCCAGCAGTTTAGGCGGGAGCGCCGAGCAGTACTTC	CASSLGGSAEQYF
TRBJ1-1	TRBD1	TRBV29-1	-	TGCAGCGTTGAACCCAGGGACAGGGAGGGCGCTTTCTTT	CSVEPRDREGAFF
TRBJ2-7	-	TRBV7-9	-	TGTGCCAGCAGCTGGGACCTCCGGAGGGGAGGCTCCTACGAGCAGTACTTC	CASSWDLRRGGSYEQYF
TRBJ2-3	-	TRBV6-5	many	TGTGCCAGCAGTTACGGGTCGGCAGATACGCAGTATTTT	CASSYGSADTQYF
TRBJ2-2	TRBD1	TRBV5-1	few	TGCGCCAGCAGCGGGACAGGAGGCGGGGAGCTGTTTTTT	CASSGTGGGELFF
TRBJ2-5	-	TRBV12-3/TRBV12-4	-	TGTGCCAGCAGTCAGACCAACCCAGAGACCCGGTACTTC	CASSQTNPETRYF
TRBJ2-3	-	TRBV10-3	-	TGTGCCATCAGGGGGGAGTCCCTAGATACGCAGTATTTT	CAIRGESLDTQYF
TRBJ2-5	-	TRBV3-1	few	TGTGCCAGCAGCCAAGGCCGACTAGGGGAGACCCAGTACTTC	CASSQGRLGETQYF
TRBJ1-2	-	TRBV30	-	TGTGCCGGGAGTGTAGGGGACCCTGGACCTGGCTACACCTTC	CAGSVGDPGPGYTF
TRBJ2-5	TRBD2	TRBV7-2	few	TGTGCCAGCAGCGCCGGTGCACTAGCGGGAAAAGAGACCCAGTACTTC	CASSAGALAGKETQYF
TRBJ1-1	TRBD1	TRBV7-8	few	TGTGCCAGCAGCATAAGATACGGGACAGCGTCAATGAACACTGAAGCTTTCTTT	CASSIRYGTASMNTEAFF
TRBJ1-1	TRBD1	TRBV5-1	few	TGCGCCAGCAGCCCCCCGACAGGGGCGAACACTGAAGCTTTCTTT	CASSPPTGANTEAFF
TRBJ2-4	TRBD2	TRBV4-2	-	TGTGCCAGCAGCCAGAGCGCCCTCCGGACTAGCCCAAACATTCAGTACTTC	CASSQSALRTSPNIQYF
TRBJ2-5	TRBD2	TRBV7-2	-	TGTGCCAGCAGCTTAGGTGCACTAGCGGGAGTGGAAGAGACCCAGTACTTC	CASSLGALAGVEETQYF
TRBJ1-2	TRBD1	TRBV29-1	-	TGCAGCGTCGCAAACAGGGGGCGTCATGGCTACACCTTC	CSVANRGRHGYTF
TRBJ2-1	-	TRBV7-9	many	TGTGCCAGCAGCAGACTCGGGGGTGAGCAGTTCTTC	CASSRLGGEQFF
TRBJ2-7	-	TRBV7-2	few	TGTGCCAGCAGCCGATTTGTTTTGGACGAGCAGTACTTC	CASSRFVLDEQYF
TRBJ2-5	-	TRBV6-1	-	TGTGCCAGCAGTCTAGCCCAGTCCCAAGAGACCCAGTACTTC	CASSLAQSQETQYF
TRBJ2-1	TRBD2	TRBV5-1	-	TGCGCCAGCAGCTTGTTTGCGGGAGGTCCCTACAATGAGCAGTTCTTC	CASSLFAGGPYNEQFF
TRBJ2-6	-	TRBV24-1	few	TGTGCCACCCGGGGTTCTGGGGCCAACGTCCTGACTTTC	CATRGSGANVLTF
TRBJ2-5	TRBD1	TRBV24-1	many	TGTGCCACCAGTGATTTGGGGACAGGCGGGGAGACCCAGTACTTC	CATSDLGTGGETQYF
TRBJ2-3	-	TRBV6-2/TRBV6-3	-	TGTGCCAGCAGTGCCCGAGGGGGGGCCAAAGATACGCAGTATTTT	CASSARGGAKDTQYF
TRBJ2-7	-	TRBV20-1	-	TGCAGTGCTAGTCGGGCTCATACCTCATACGAGCAGTACTTC	CSASRAHTSYEQYF
TRBJ2-3	-	TRBV7-6	-	TGTGCCAGCAGCTCCCCCGCGGGACATTCCCTCACAGATACGCAGTATTTT	CASSSPAGHSLTDTQYF
TRBJ2-2	TRBD1	TRBV12-3/TRBV12-4	-	TGTGCCAGCAGTAGGGGGCGAACCGGGGAGCTGTTTTTT	CASSRGRTGELFF
TRBJ2-3	TRBD1	TRBV7-7	many	TGTGCCAGCAGCTCGGGACAGGGGACGGGGACGCAGTATTTT	CASSSGQGTGTQYF
TRBJ1-1	-	TRBV5-1	few	TGCGCCAGCAGCTTGGGTACGACTGAAGCTTTCTTT	CASSLGTTEAFF
TRBJ2-3	-	TRBV13	few	TGTGCCAGCAGCTACGTGGGTGGGTTCACAGATACGCAGTATTTT	CASSYVGGFTDTQYF
TRBJ1-1	TRBD1	TRBV20-1	-	TGCAGTGCGGCCGGGACAGCAGGTCTCGAAGCTTTCTTT	CSAAGTAGLEAFF
TRBJ2-5	-	TRBV12-3/TRBV12-4	few	TGTGCCAGCAGTTTTGGGGGGCGTCAAGAGACCCAGTACTTC	CASSFGGRQETQYF
TRBJ2-1	-	TRBV5-1	many	TGCGCCAGCAGCTTGCGGCAGGGCTCCTACAATGAGCAGTTCTTC	CASSLRQGSYNEQFF
TRBJ1-1	-	TRBV4-1	few	TGCGCCAGCAGCCAGCTTGGATGGGACACTGAAGCTTTCTTT	CASSQLGWDTEAFF
TRBJ2-7	TRBD1	TRBV10-3	-	TGTGCCATCAGTGAGTCGGGACAGGGAGGCGGGGAGCAGTACTTC	CAISESGQGGGEQYF